Presented here are 8 T cell receptor beta chains from one specimen sequenced in a study of T cells in Graves' hyperthyroidism and ophthalmopathy. What was amplified from RNA transcripts were TCR beta CDR3 regions. The HTBI primer set was used in a first-round RT-PCR of the TCR CDR3. TCRdb recomputed calls from the multiplex PCR reads with MiXCR, one row per CDR3 protein. The sample gives more than 300,000 distinct CDR3 sequences, roughly a sixth of which show up once; approximately 33% is in the top ten. The sample comprised blood. These receptors all come from a woman younger than 45 with Graves' hyperthyroidism that later progressed to Graves' ophthalmopathy.

The CDR3 spells CASSQVVAGMGEQYF. As DNA, the CDR3 is TGCGCCAGCAGCCAAGTGGTAGCGGGAATGGGAGAGCAGTACTTC. The V call is TRBV4-1, the J call TRBJ2-7, with TRBD2 matching 8 bases. The V segment lost 1 base and the J segment 7 bases; nucleotides outside the gene matches: 9. The CDR3 has 15 amino acids. Germline V gene data show CDR1 as MGHRA and CDR2 as YSYEKL.

This chain connects TRBV19 to TRBJ2-1; maybe TRBD1 (5 bases). The CDR3 sequence is 13 residues long. Germline-derived CDR1 and CDR2 are LNHDA and SQIVND (reference sequence). V gave up 7 bases and J gave up 6 bases, with 13 bases separating them. CDR3 in amino acids: CASTTNQGNEQFF. The CDR3 DNA follows: TGTGCCAGTACCACAAACCAGGGCAATGAGCAGTTCTTC. Based on the CDR3 plus reference TRBV19 and TRBJ2-1, the full variable domain is DGGITQSPKYLFRKEGQNVTLSCEQNLNHDAMYWYRQDPGQGLRLIYYSQIVNDFQKGDIAEGYSVSREKKESFPLTVTSAQKNPTAFYLCASTTNQGNEQFFGPGTRLTVL.

The chain recombines TRBV29-1 with TRBJ2-7; TRBD1 aligns across 9 bases. The CDR3 is made up of 13 amino acids. Losses at the gene ends were 6 bases for V and 2 bases for J; bases not matched to a gene: 5. Germline CDR1 reads SQVTM; CDR2 reads ANQGSEA. The CDR3 protein is CSVRTGVTYEQYF. The CDR3 DNA is TGCAGCGTCCGGACAGGGGTAACCTACGAGCAGTACTTC.

This clonotype was found once. CDR3 region: CASKGGKVNTGELFF. The CDR3 bases are TGTGCCAGCAAGGGCGGGAAAGTTAACACCGGGGAGCTGTTTTTT. The chain combines TRBV2 with TRBJ2-2; D perhaps matches TRBD2 (6 bases). CDR3 length: 15 amino acids. Trimming removed 7 bases from V and 2 bases from J, with 14 bases in between. Germline V CDR1 and CDR2: SNHLY, FYNNEI. The variable domain in full, completed from reference TRBV2 and TRBJ2-2, reads EPEVTQTPSHQVTQMGQEVILRCVPISNHLYFYWYRQILGQKVEFLVSFYNNEISEKSEIFDDQFSVERPDGSNFTLKIRSTKLEDSAMYFCASKGGKVNTGELFFGEGSRLTVL.

This clonotype was picked up a small number of times. The CDR3 coding sequence is TGCAGCGTTGAAGGGGGGGATCCTGGCACCATAGAGACCCAGTACTTC. Encoded protein: CSVEGGDPGTIETQYF. This rearrangement joins TRBV29-1 to TRBJ2-5; a weak D match, TRBD2 (6 bases). CDR1 is SQVTM and CDR2 is ANQGSEA in the germline V gene. There are 16 residues in the CDR3. Trimming took off 1 base at V and 4 bases at J, with 19 bases between the two ends.

There are many counts of this clonotype. The V and J genes are TRBV27 and TRBJ2-1; 10 positions match TRBD2. CDR3 size: 16 residues. The germline V gene encodes CDR1 MNHEY and CDR2 SMNVEV (reference sequence). The V gene end was trimmed by 5 bases and the J gene end by 3 bases; junction bases not matched to a gene: 7. The CDR3 is CASSARSGGLYNEQFF. Written as DNA, the CDR3 is TGTGCCAGCAGTGCCCGTAGCGGGGGGCTCTACAATGAGCAGTTCTTC.

This clonotype has ten or more counts. This chain connects TRBV27 to TRBJ2-3, with 11 bases lining up with TRBD2. Germline CDR1 is MNHEY and CDR2 is SMNVEV (reference sequence). After removal of 2 bases from V and 3 bases from J, the junction contained 4 bases not matched to a gene. This CDR3 comprises 16 residues. The CDR3 reads CASSLIAGGQTDTQYF. The CDR3 nucleotides are TGTGCCAGCAGTTTAATAGCGGGGGGGCAGACAGATACGCAGTATTTT.

This clonotype was recorded many times. V gene TRBV3-1 combines with J gene TRBJ2-1; D is uncertain. Germline CDR1 LGHDT, CDR2 YNNKEL (reference sequence). CDR3 length equals 12 residues. V lost 1 base to trimming and J lost 5 bases, with 3 bases between them. CDR3: CASSQVDNEQFF. The DNA of the CDR3 is TGTGCCAGCAGCCAAGTAGACAATGAGCAGTTCTTC.